The present T cell receptor beta chain was sequenced within a study of CD8 T cells in Susac syndrome. RNA was extracted with the RNeasy kit, and a quantity of about 0.45 to 1 ug was reverse transcribed using random hexamers. The TCR beta CDR3 was amplified by immunoSEQ multiplex PCR across 54 Vbeta, 13 Jbeta. MiXCR was run by TCRdb on the immunoSEQ multiplex PCR reads, yielding one entry per CDR3 protein. The sample holds around 280,000 distinct CDR3 sequences; about 88% are singletons and the top ten take over 0.095%. The authors sequenced TCR beta from blood CD8+ and CD4+ T cells. The sample consisted of CD8+ T cells from PBMCs. This clonotype originated in a human donor with multiple sclerosis.

CDR3 sequence (DNA): TGTGCCAGCAGCGTAGCAGGGGGTAATGAAAAACTGTTTTTT. Its translation: CASSVAGGNEKLFF. This rearrangement joins TRBV9 to TRBJ1-4; TRBD1 agrees at 7 bases. Trimming at V came to 0 bases and at J to 4 bases, leaving 0 bases not matched to a gene. Germline V gives CDR1 SGDLS, CDR2 YYNGEE. The CDR3 length is 14 residues. The full variable domain, its missing parts supplied by reference TRBV9 and TRBJ1-4, is DSGVTQTPKHLITATGQRVTLRCSPRSGDLSVYWYQQSLDQGLQFLIQYYNGEERAKGNILERFSAQQFPDLHSELNLSSLELGDSALYFCASSVAGGNEKLFFGSGTQLSVL.